The 10 T cell receptor beta chains below were found in one sample sequenced in a study of T cell repertoires in cytomegalovirus infection. TCRdb reprocessed the reads via MiXCR and lists one record per CDR3 protein. The profile shows hundreds of thousands of distinct CDR3 sequences, roughly 33% of them singletons. Antigen specificity for these receptors is unknown. Specimen: cultured PBMCs, collected from culture after CMV antigen stimulation. Receptors originate from a human donor in good health (CMV status not recorded). Some clones in this sample may be carry-over from other donors' samples.

This rearrangement joins TRBV12-3 or TRBV12-4 to TRBJ1-6; TRBD1 is a possible D gene (5 bases). CDR3 size: 14 residues. Trimming removed 5 bases from V and 6 bases from J, with 11 bases in between. This CDR3 is CASSPGTFNSPLHF. DNA of the CDR3: TGTGCCAGCAGTCCCGGGACCTTTAATTCACCCCTCCACTTT.

This clonotype was picked up a small number of times. The rearrangement uses TRBV11-2 and TRBJ1-2; D may be TRBD1 (5 bases). The CDR3 has 13 amino acids. With 4 bases removed from V and 5 bases from J, the gap between germline ends came to 11 bases. Looked up from germline, CDR1 is SGHAT and CDR2 is FQNNGV. For the CDR3, the DNA is TGTGCCAGCAGCTCACTCAGACAGTATGGCTACACCTTC. It translates to CASSSLRQYGYTF.

This clonotype occurred many times. The chain has TRBV12-3 or TRBV12-4 and TRBJ1-1; possibly TRBD1 for D (5 bases). V lost 3 bases and J lost 3, with 14 bases in between. This CDR3 contains 15 residues. In nucleotides, the CDR3 is TGTGCCAGCAGTTTGGACCCTTGGGGGGACACTGAAGCTTTCTTT. Protein sequence: CASSLDPWGDTEAFF.

A note on this clonotype: The conserved final phenylalanine or tryptophan is absent from the CDR3, which likely points to a read error. No DNA is shown, since the ends of the CDR3 on it are uncertain; the CDR3 is the one TCRdb lists. This chain's CDR3 is CASSPIIISTGL. The chain uses TRBV23-1 and TRBJ2-3; TRBD1 is the table's D call and was not checked against the DNA. TRBV23-1 qualifies as an ORF whose function is uncertain. The CDR3 extends over 12 residues, inclusive of both ends.

The chain links TRBV12-3 or TRBV12-4 to TRBJ1-6; no clear D. Deletions cut 5 bases from V and 5 bases from J, with 13 bases between. The CDR3 contains 15 residues. Here the CDR3 reads CASSASGSNNSPLHF. The DNA for the CDR3 is TGTGCCAGCAGTGCCTCCGGAAGCAATAATTCACCCCTCCACTTT.

This clonotype was counted between two and nine times. This chain uses TRBV7-2 with TRBJ2-7; possibly TRBD2 for D (5 bases). Germline V lookup: CDR1 SGHTA, CDR2 FQGNSA. This CDR3 has 13 residues. Trimming removed 5 bases from V and 1 base from J, with 9 bases in between. This chain's CDR3 is CASSPGKSYEQYF. Written as DNA, the CDR3 is TGTGCCAGCAGCCCGGGGAAATCCTACGAGCAGTACTTC. The full variable domain, in which reference TRBV7-2 and TRBJ2-7 provide the parts outside the CDR3, is GAGVSQSPSNKVTEKGKDVELRCDPISGHTALYWYRQSLGQGLEFLIYFQGNSAPDKSGLPSDRFSAERTGGSVSTLTIQRTQQEDSAVYLCASSPGKSYEQYFGPGTRLTVT.

The chain carries TRBV7-2 and TRBJ2-5; D uncertain. V lost 1 base to trimming and J lost 5 bases, with 14 bases between them. The CDR3 covers 15 residues. CDR1 and CDR2 from the germline V gene are SGHTA and FQGNSA. CDR3 coding DNA: TGTGCCAGCAGCTTAGGTCGGAGTATTTGGGAGACCCAGTACTTC. Translated, it gives CASSLGRSIWETQYF.

In this sample, this clonotype turned up a few times. The chain links TRBV7-2 to TRBJ2-7, with D perhaps TRBD1 or TRBD2 (5 bases each). The V gene's germline CDR1 is SGHTA and CDR2 FQGNSA. The CDR3 is 14 residues long. Between the trimmed V and J ends, which lost 5 bases and 6 bases, there was a span of 17 bases. This CDR3 is CASSPGTSSVEQYF. In DNA form, the CDR3 reads TGTGCCAGCAGCCCCGGGACCTCCTCCGTCGAGCAGTACTTC.

This clonotype was counted between two and nine times. The rearrangement joins TRBV12-3 or TRBV12-4 to TRBJ2-5; D may be TRBD1 (6 bases). The CDR3 consists of 14 residues. The ends were cut back, 5 bases at V and 5 bases at J, with 15 bases in the middle. The CDR3 loop is CASSLHRVVETQYF. In nucleotides, the CDR3 is TGTGCCAGCAGTCTTCACAGGGTTGTGGAGACCCAGTACTTC.

This clonotype was observed a handful of times. CDR3 in DNA: TGTGCCAGCAGCTCGGGACGGAGTTGGACTAATGAAAAACTGTTTTTT. Protein: CASSSGRSWTNEKLFF. The chain recombines TRBV7-9 with TRBJ1-4, with D perhaps TRBD1 (5 bases). Trimming took 4 bases from V and 2 from J, leaving 14 bases between them. Germline V gene sequence: CDR1 SEHNR, CDR2 FQNEAQ (reference sequence). The CDR3 covers 16 residues.